The 24 T cell receptor beta chains below were found in one sample sequenced in a study of OX40 agonist ivuxolimab in advanced cancers. Library preparation used the immunoSEQ multiplex PCR assay. As stored in TCRdb, this immuneACCESS dataset retains in-frame rearrangements with V and J assigned. A fraction of the clones does not appear; measured against another copy, unresolved V genes explain less than half of the discrepancy, and the remainder lacks a known reason. The sample data list tens of thousands of clones, and 90% to 95% of these were observed just once. Around 4.4% of the sample is taken by the ten largest. Sequencing used CD4+ or CD8+ T cells sorted from blood, obtained in a trial of the OX40 agonist ivuxolimab. The receptors were gathered from an adult with an advanced solid tumor such as melanoma, head and neck, liver or kidney cancer.

The V and J genes are TRBV28 and TRBJ2-1, with 11 positions matching TRBD2. The CDR3 covers 15 residues. V lost 6 bases to trimming and J lost 10 bases; unmatched junction nucleotides: 11. Per the germline V gene, CDR1 is MDHEN and CDR2 is SYDVKM. The CDR3 loop is CASSEGGTSGGEQFF. The CDR3 DNA reads TGTGCCAGCAGCGAAGGCGGGACTAGCGGCGGAGAGCAGTTCTTC.

The table lists this clone with a count of one. V usage is TRBV18 and J usage is TRBJ1-3; tentative D call: TRBD1 (5 bases). Germline CDR1 is KGHSH and CDR2 is LQKENI. CDR3 length equals 13 residues. V was shortened by 2 bases and J by 4 bases, with 6 bases between the two germline ends. CDR3 loop: CASSPDSGNTIYF. CDR3 DNA: TGTGCCAGCTCACCAGACAGCGGAAACACCATATATTTT.

This rearrangement joins TRBV7-2 to TRBJ1-1, with 7 bases that match TRBD1. Germline assignment: CDR1 SGHTA and CDR2 FQGNSA. The CDR3 extends over 13 amino acids. V lost 3 bases, J lost 5 bases, and 3 bases stayed unmatched. The CDR3 nucleotides are TGTGCCAGCAGCTTGACAGGGAAGACTGAAGCTTTCTTT. This encodes CASSLTGKTEAFF.

The V call is TRBV4-2, the J call TRBJ2-1; TRBD1 matches at 7 bases. Germline CDR1 reads LGHNA; CDR2 reads YNFKEQ. This CDR3 spans 17 amino acids. With V trimmed by 1 base and J by 8 bases, 14 bases remained unmatched. Written as DNA, the CDR3 is TGTGCCAGCAGCCAAGGCACAACGAGGGGGCGTATGGATGAGCAGTTCTTC. Translating gives CASSQGTTRGRMDEQFF.

The chain recombines TRBV2 with TRBJ2-5; D possibly corresponds to TRBD2 (7 bases). Germline V CDR1 and CDR2: SNHLY, FYNNEI. The CDR3 has 17 residues. V lost 6 bases and J 7 bases, leaving 27 bases between the germline ends. The DNA of the CDR3 is TGTGCCAGCAGACTATACGCAACAGGGACCGGCGGGGGGACCCAGTACTTC. Its protein is CASRLYATGTGGGTQYF.

This sequence joins TRBV5-6 and TRBJ1-3, with 10 bases identical to TRBD1. V lost 5 bases to trimming and J lost 0 bases; unmatched junction nucleotides: 11. The V gene's germline CDR1 is SGHDT and CDR2 YYEEEE. The CDR3 runs 18 residues. The CDR3 DNA is TGTGCCAGCAGTATACGGGACAGGGGAGCCCTCTCTGGAAACACCATATATTTT. This encodes CASSIRDRGALSGNTIYF.

Comments on this clone: A read error may produce the germline difference seen at one junction end. The V and J genes are TRBV14 and TRBJ2-7; 12 positions agree with TRBD2. Germline V gene sequence: CDR1 SGHDN, CDR2 FVKESK. This CDR3 has 14 amino acids. The CDR3 protein is CTSSRLAGAYEQYF. CDR3 coding DNA: TGTACCAGCAGCCGACTAGCGGGAGCCTACGAGCAGTACTTC.

In nucleotides, the CDR3 is TGTGCCAGCATCGGGGGACCAGACTATTACAATGAGCAGTTCTTC. Its protein product is CASIGGPDYYNEQFF. J is TRBJ2-1 and V is TRBV5-5; a possible D gene is TRBD2 (6 bases). Germline loops: CDR1 SGHKS, CDR2 YYEKEE (reference sequence). Trimming took off 6 bases at V and 4 bases at J, with 17 bases between the two ends. The CDR3 spans 15 residues.

The rearrangement uses TRBV28 and TRBJ1-2; D remains unclear. Germline V lookup: CDR1 MDHEN, CDR2 SYDVKM. Trimming removed 8 bases from V and 2 bases from J, with 6 bases in between. This CDR3 is built from 11 residues. The DNA for the CDR3 is TGTGCCAGCCGCCAGAACTATGGCTACACCTTC. It encodes CASRQNYGYTF.

This rearrangement joins TRBV5-1 to TRBJ2-1; 8 bases are shared with TRBD1. The CDR3 totals 15 residues. The germline V gene has CDR1 SGHRS and CDR2 YFSETQ. V trimming: 4 bases; J trimming: 2 bases; junction bases outside the gene matches: 5. The CDR3 DNA reads TGCGCCAGCAGCACCGGGACAGGACCCTACAATGAGCAGTTCTTC. Translation gives CASSTGTGPYNEQFF.

The rearrangement uses TRBV18 and TRBJ2-1; a weak D match, TRBD2 (6 bases). Trimming left V 6 bases short and J 6 bases short, with 9 bases between. There are 12 residues in the CDR3. In germline, CDR1 is KGHSH, CDR2 LQKENI. CDR3 nucleotides: TGTGCCAGCTCTCGGGACTTCAATGAGCAGTTCTTC. Translated, it gives CASSRDFNEQFF.

V is TRBV14 and J is TRBJ2-3; possibly TRBD2 for D (6 bases). The CDR3 contains 13 residues. CDR1 and CDR2 from the germline V gene are SGHDN and FVKESK. V was shortened by 1 base and J by 6 bases, with 8 bases between the two germline ends. This chain's CDR3 is CASSQGAGDTQYF. The DNA of the CDR3 is TGTGCCAGCAGCCAAGGGGCGGGGGATACGCAGTATTTT.

This clone showed up just a few times. CDR3 protein: CASSTTGQQYF. The CDR3, as DNA: TGCGCCAGCAGCACCACGGGACAGCAGTACTTC. This sequence joins TRBV4-3 and TRBJ2-7; D may match TRBD1 or TRBD2 (5 bases each). CDR1 is LGHNA, CDR2 YSLEER, per germline. Trimming took off 5 bases at V and 8 bases at J, with 10 bases between the two ends. This CDR3 region has 11 residues.

This chain connects TRBV7-2 to TRBJ2-7; no clear D gene. Trimming shortened V by 1 base and J by 3 bases, and 7 bases separated the two germline ends. The CDR3 has 13 amino acids. Germline V gene sequence: CDR1 SGHTA, CDR2 FQGNSA. The CDR3 spells CASSLGRLYEQYF. For the CDR3, the DNA is TGTGCCAGCAGCTTAGGCCGGCTCTACGAGCAGTACTTC.

The V call is TRBV5-1, the J call TRBJ2-5; D not certain. This CDR3 contains 14 residues. Trimming pared 1 base from V and 2 bases from J, leaving 9 bases between. Germline values: CDR1 SGHRS, CDR2 YFSETQ. Written as DNA, the CDR3 is TGCGCCAGCAGCTTGTCGAGCGCACAAGAGACCCAGTACTTC. Translated, it gives CASSLSSAQETQYF. Full variable domain (outside the CDR3, taken from reference TRBV5-1 and TRBJ2-5): KAGVTQTPRYLIKTRGQQVTLSCSPISGHRSVSWYQQTPGQGLQFLFEYFSETQRNKGNFPGRFSGRQFSNSRSEMNVSTLELGDSALYLCASSLSSAQETQYFGPGTRLLVL.

The V gene is TRBV28, the J gene TRBJ2-3, with D perhaps given as TRBD1 or TRBD2 (6 bases each). The CDR3 has 14 residues. Germline CDR1 MDHEN, CDR2 SYDVKM. V lost 5 bases to trimming and J lost 2 bases, with 11 bases between them. The CDR3: CASSKGGSTDTQYF. CDR3 DNA: TGTGCCAGCAGTAAGGGGGGCTCCACAGATACGCAGTATTTT. The entire variable domain, with the rest obtained from reference TRBV28 and TRBJ2-3, is as follows: DVKVTQSSRYLVKRTGEKVFLECVQDMDHENMFWYRQDPGLGLRLIYFSYDVKMKEKGDIPEGYSVSREKKERFSLILESASTNQTSMYLCASSKGGSTDTQYFGPGTRLTVL.

J is TRBJ1-4 and V is TRBV6-1, with D uncertain. CDR1 MNHNS and CDR2 SASEGT come from the germline V gene. The CDR3 sequence is 15 residues long. Between the trimmed V and J ends, which lost 7 bases and 3 bases, there was a span of 15 bases. CDR3 in DNA: TGTGCCAGCACCCTCCCCTGGGGATCTAATGAAAAACTGTTTTTT. It encodes CASTLPWGSNEKLFF.

The V and J genes are TRBV11-2 and TRBJ1-6; no clear D gene. V lost 1 base and J 7 bases, leaving 8 bases between the germline ends. The length of the CDR3 is 14 residues. Germline V CDR1 and CDR2: SGHAT, FQNNGV. The CDR3 DNA is TGTGCCAGCAGCTTAGGACGGGAAAATTCACCCCTCCACTTT. Its translation: CASSLGRENSPLHF.

The chain combines TRBV19 with TRBJ2-3; possible D gene TRBD2, 5 bases. V lost 3 bases and J lost 1, with 8 bases in between. The germline gives CDR1 LNHDA, CDR2 SQIVND (reference sequence). This CDR3 region has 14 residues. The CDR3 DNA sequence: TGTGCCAGTAGTATTAGGCGGGGCACAGATACGCAGTATTTT. Amino acid sequence: CASSIRRGTDTQYF.

The rearrangement links TRBV6-1 to TRBJ1-1, with D possibly matching TRBD1 (5 bases). The germline V gene encodes CDR1 MNHNS and CDR2 SASEGT. The CDR3 contains 15 residues. Trimming removed 4 bases at V and 1 base at J, with 13 bases between. The CDR3 DNA sequence: TGTGCCAGCAGTGCGTACGGGGCCCCGAACACTGAAGCTTTCTTT. Translated, it gives CASSAYGAPNTEAFF.

The chain is built from TRBV5-1 and TRBJ2-5; D possibly corresponds to TRBD2 (6 bases). Trimming removed 0 bases from V and 0 bases from J, with 12 bases in between. CDR1 is SGHRS and CDR2 is YFSETQ in the germline V gene. The CDR3 extends over 16 amino acids. CDR3 DNA: TGCGCCAGCAGCTTGGGGCCAGCGGGCTACCAAGAGACCCAGTACTTC. Protein: CASSLGPAGYQETQYF.

CDR3 DNA sequence: TGTGCCAGCAGTTACAGTGGGAGGGCAACCTACGAGCAGTACTTC. Translated, it gives CASSYSGRATYEQYF. V usage is TRBV6-6 and J usage is TRBJ2-7, with TRBD2 identical over 7 bases. CDR3 length: 15 amino acids. Losses at the gene ends were 2 bases for V and 2 bases for J; bases not matched to a gene: 6. Germline loops: CDR1 MNHNY, CDR2 SVGAGI (reference sequence).

The V and J genes are TRBV5-6 and TRBJ1-3, with a tentative D call TRBD1 (6 bases). The CDR3 consists of 14 residues. Germline loops: CDR1 SGHDT, CDR2 YYEEEE. With 4 bases removed from V and 1 base from J, the gap between germline ends came to 9 bases. CDR3 residues: CASSRGTSGNTIYF. The CDR3 DNA follows: TGTGCCAGCAGCAGAGGGACATCTGGAAACACCATATATTTT.

This clone was found a few times. This chain links TRBV4-2 with TRBJ2-6; D gene uncertain. The germline CDR1 and CDR2 sequences are LGHNA and YNFKEQ. Trimming removed 1 base at V and 0 bases at J, with 16 bases between. The CDR3 is 19 residues long. The CDR3 DNA sequence: TGTGCCAGCAGCCAAGTTTTGGTTTCGGGCGGCTCTGGGGCCAACGTCCTGACTTTC. It codes for CASSQVLVSGGSGANVLTF.